Listed here is a single T cell receptor (beta chain). The V gene's germline CDR1 is KGHSH and CDR2 LQKENI. CDR3 length: 14 amino acids. V was clipped by 3 bases and J by 3 bases, with 11 bases between them. The source of the sample is a study of blood T cell repertoires in COVID-19. Study-level background: PBMCs, B-cell-depleted T cells, or T cells were the source of the cDNA or gDNA that made up the material.

Seattle patient enrollment occurred during active infection, with longitudinal follow-up thereafter. Original data processing: The authors estimated nucleated cell counts from reference gene primer amplification. The protocol was immunoSEQ multiplex PCR, while the TCRdb copy is restricted to in-frame clones and leaves out a portion. For V, J and clone size, that table is used; D and trimming come from the DNA. Of about 200,000 clones in the sample, 94% were seen once. The chain combines TRBV18 with TRBJ1-1, with a possible D match to TRBD1 (6 bases). The sequence derives from a man aged 25 to 45 with COVID-19, enrolled during active disease. Sequencing used peripheral blood. The CDR3 sequence: CASSPTGSHTEAFF. The CDR3 DNA reads as TGTGCCAGCTCACCCACAGGGAGTCACACTGAAGCTTTCTTT. The full variable domain, with the rest looked up from reference TRBV18 and TRBJ1-1, is NAGVMQNPRHLVRRRGQEARLRCSPMKGHSHVYWYRQLPEEGLKFMVYLQKENIIDESGMPKERFSAEFPKEGPSILRIQQVVRGDSAAYFCASSPTGSHTEAFFGQGTRLTVV.